Below, one T cell receptor beta chain is given with its context. The target antigen is unknown. The CDR3 has 10 residues. The record originates from a study of shared clonotypes between healthy human individuals. Study-wide results and limits: Collection of samples was limited to blood; tissue repertoires likely differ.

Repertoires were generated with immunoSEQ multiplex PCR, while TCRdb's copy carries only in-frame clones and drops some. The table includes approximately 2.5 million clones, 93% detected once. The source of this sequence is a man aged 18 to 30 in good health. Some clones in this sample may be carry-over from other donors' samples. The sequenced material came from naive CD4+ T cells from PBMCs. Subset: CD45RA+ positively selected. This rearrangement joins TRBV21-1 to TRBJ1-5; the tabulated D call, TRBD1, remains unverified against the DNA. TRBV21-1 is reported as a pseudogene. CDR3 bases: TGTGCCAGCAGCATTGTTAGACAGTCTTTT. This translates into CASSIVRQSF.